This T cell receptor (beta chain) was sequenced during a study of T cells in Graves' hyperthyroidism and ophthalmopathy. The CDR3 runs to 16 residues. The V gene's germline CDR1 is LGHNA and CDR2 YNFKEQ. Trimming removed 0 bases at V and 0 bases at J, with 12 bases between. RNA transcripts were the template for amplifying TCR beta CDR3 regions. HTBI primers drove first-round RT-PCR of the TCR CDR3. MiXCR, run by TCRdb on the multiplex PCR reads, gives a single entry per CDR3 protein. The sample consists of a few hundred thousand distinct CDR3 sequences, more than 12% of them appearing once. Findings and limits, study-wide: Most thyroid clonotypes expanded above 0.001 appeared in blood too. Prediction of ophthalmopathy progression came a median about 6 months pre-onset.

This clonotype was picked up many times. Its antigen is not identified. The specimen was blood. The chain couples TRBV4-2 to TRBJ2-7; D gene uncertain. The sequence was collected from a woman aged 40 to 50 with Graves' hyperthyroidism that later progressed to Graves' ophthalmopathy. The CDR3 loop is CASSQEWPELSYEQYF. DNA for the CDR3: TGTGCCAGCAGCCAAGAATGGCCAGAGCTCTCCTACGAGCAGTACTTC.